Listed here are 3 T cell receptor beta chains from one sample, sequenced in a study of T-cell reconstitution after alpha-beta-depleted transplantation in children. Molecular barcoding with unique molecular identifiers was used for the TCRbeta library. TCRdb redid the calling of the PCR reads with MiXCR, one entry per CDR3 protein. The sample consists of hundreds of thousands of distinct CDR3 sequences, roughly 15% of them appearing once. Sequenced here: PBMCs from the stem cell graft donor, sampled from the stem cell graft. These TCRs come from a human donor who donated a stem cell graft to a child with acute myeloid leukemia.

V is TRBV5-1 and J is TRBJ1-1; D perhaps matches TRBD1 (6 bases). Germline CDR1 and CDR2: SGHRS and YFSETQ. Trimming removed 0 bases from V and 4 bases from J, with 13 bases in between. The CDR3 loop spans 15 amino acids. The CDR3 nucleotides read TGCGCCAGCAGCTTGGGTGGCACAGGGACCACTGAAGCTTTCTTT. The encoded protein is CASSLGGTGTTEAFF.

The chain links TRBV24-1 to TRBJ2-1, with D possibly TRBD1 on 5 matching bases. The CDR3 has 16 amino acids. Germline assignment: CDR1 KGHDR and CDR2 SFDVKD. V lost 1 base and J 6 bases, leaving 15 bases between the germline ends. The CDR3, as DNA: TGTGCCACCAGTGATTTACCTTACCAGGGAACCAATGAGCAGTTCTTC. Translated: CATSDLPYQGTNEQFF.

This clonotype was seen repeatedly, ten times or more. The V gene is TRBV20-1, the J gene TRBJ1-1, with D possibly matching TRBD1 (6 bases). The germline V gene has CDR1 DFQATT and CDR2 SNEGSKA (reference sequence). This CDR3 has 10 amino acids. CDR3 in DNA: TGCAGATACAGGGATACTGAAGCTTTCTTT. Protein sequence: CRYRDTEAFF.